This TCR beta chain was documented in a study of CD8 T cells in ankylosing spondylitis (dated by TCRdb to about 2017). About the study as a whole: T cell receptor beta repertoires were profiled in healthy donors and ankylosing spondylitis patients so that disease-linked TCR variants could be found. The full study cohort comprised 25 ankylosing spondylitis patients and 110 or so healthy donors. Peripheral blood samples were taken, and synovial fluid was additionally collected from ankylosing spondylitis patients.

At the junction V is shortened by 1 base and J by 4 bases, with 5 bases in between. The CDR3, cysteine through phenylalanine, is 13 amino acids long. Only the CDR3 DNA is retained, 39 bases long and in frame from the first base. The germline V gene (reference sequence) sets CDR1 to LGHDT and CDR2 to YNNKEL. What the study reported, not specific to this receptor: The disease-linked clones had a CD8+ phenotype and were found at relatively low frequencies in peripheral blood. Some motif variants had previously been reported in the synovial fluid and blood of reactive arthritis patients, which suggests shared mechanisms of disease initiation. The disease-linked clones were reported as significantly enriched in matched synovial fluid samples from ankylosing spondylitis patients. A TCR beta motif of eight highly homologous amino acid variants appeared characteristic of blood from ankylosing spondylitis patients.

This clonotype was counted at least ten times. Its antigen is not yet known. Qualities for individual bases were not recorded, and no much larger clone is one base off. TCRdb records Illumina HiSeq 2500 as the sequencer. Quantitative 5'-RACE with molecular barcodes was used to prepare TCR beta libraries. Per the source publication's procedure: Disease-linked TCR variants were identified with a new computational method built on a probabilistic model of VDJ rearrangement. The public reads were quality trimmed at Q25 with fastp and then assembled into clones with MiXCR by TCRdb, keeping productive beta chains. Under each unique CDR3 protein, matching rows form one entry showing the most common genes and DNA. TCRdb, not the original authors, processed these V and J calls. The sample table lists approximately 250,000 distinct CDR3 sequences, roughly 8% of them with a count of one. Jointly, the top ten make up around 4.9% of the sample.

The TCR was taken from a female donor with ankylosing spondylitis or in good health (not recorded which). The V and J genes are TRBV3-1 and TRBJ2-1; confidence is insufficient to name the D gene. Material for sequencing was blood, either unsorted or a sorted T cell fraction (not recorded which). CDR3 reads: CASSQVLYNEQFF. In nucleotide form, the sequence is TGTGCCAGCAGCCAAGTACTATACAATGAGCAGTTCTTC.